Reported below is one T cell receptor (beta chain). The antigen is unknown. Within the sample, other DNA sequences also encode this same CDR3. The sample belongs to a study of shared clonotypes between healthy human individuals. Study results and limitations: Clonotypes shared by all four donors outscored non-shared clonotypes in generation probability.

CDR1 is SGHRS, CDR2 YFSETQ, per germline. This CDR3 is built from 12 residues. V shed 0 bases and J shed 2 bases, with 3 bases lying between them. The protocol was immunoSEQ multiplex PCR, while the TCRdb copy is restricted to in-frame clones and leaves out a portion. The sample includes about 2.3 million clones, just over 90% seen only once; the top ten take about 0.41%. Specimen: naive CD4+ T cells from PBMCs. Subset in this sample: CD45RA+ positively selected. The receptor was derived from a young man in good health. Some clones in this sample may be carry-over from other donors' samples. J is TRBJ2-7 and V is TRBV5-1; D not resolved. The CDR3 DNA reads TGCGCCAGCAGCTTGGATACCTACGAGCAGTACTTC. Its translation is CASSLDTYEQYF.